The T cell receptor (beta chain) under discussion was sequenced for a study of cytomegalovirus exposure and HLA in healthy donors. Findings and caveats of the study: Because they were indistinguishable, some V segments, including TRBV6-2 and TRBV6-3, were excluded. Researchers counted around 170 TCR beta chains as cytomegalovirus-associated.

Vbeta (60) and Jbeta (13) primers were used in the PCR. Profiling relied on immunoSEQ multiplex PCR, and the TCRdb table lists in-frame clones only, not all of them. Seen here are some 210,000 clones, about 90% observed once, and the top ten hold 1% to 1.5%. V was trimmed by 1 base and J by 4 bases, leaving 13 bases between them. The CDR3 length is 15 residues. Germline-derived CDR1 and CDR2 are MGHDK and SYGVNS. Remarks on this clone: What it recognizes is unknown.

The sequence derives from a man younger than 40 in good health and CMV-seronegative. The gene calls are TRBV25-1 and TRBJ2-5; maybe TRBD1 (5 bases). Sequencing used PBMCs. CDR3 sequence reads: CASSESRRAAETQYF. CDR3 in DNA: TGTGCCAGCAGTGAATCGCGCAGGGCTGCAGAGACCCAGTACTTC.